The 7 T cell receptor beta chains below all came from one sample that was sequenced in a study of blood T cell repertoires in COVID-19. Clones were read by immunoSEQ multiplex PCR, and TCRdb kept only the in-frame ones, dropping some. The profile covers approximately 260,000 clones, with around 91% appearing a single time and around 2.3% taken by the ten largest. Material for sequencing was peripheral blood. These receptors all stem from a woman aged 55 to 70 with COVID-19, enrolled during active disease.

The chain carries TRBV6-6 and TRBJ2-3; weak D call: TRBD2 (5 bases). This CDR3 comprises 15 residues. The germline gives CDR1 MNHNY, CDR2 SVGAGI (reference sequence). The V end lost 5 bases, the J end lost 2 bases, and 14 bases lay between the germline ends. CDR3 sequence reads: CASSPVAGITDTQYF. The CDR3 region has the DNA TGTGCCAGCAGTCCCGTTGCGGGCATCACAGATACGCAGTATTTT.

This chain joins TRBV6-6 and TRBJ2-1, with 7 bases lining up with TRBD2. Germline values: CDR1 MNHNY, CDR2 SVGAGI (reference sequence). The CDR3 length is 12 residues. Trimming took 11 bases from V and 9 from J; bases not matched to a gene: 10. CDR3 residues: CAHTGGAGEQFF. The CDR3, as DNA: TGTGCCCACACGGGGGGTGCGGGTGAGCAGTTCTTC.

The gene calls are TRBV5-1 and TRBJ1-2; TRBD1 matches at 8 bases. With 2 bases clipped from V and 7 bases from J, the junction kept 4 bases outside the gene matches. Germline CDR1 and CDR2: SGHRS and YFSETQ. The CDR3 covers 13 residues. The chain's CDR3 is CASSFEQGVGYTF. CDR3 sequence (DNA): TGCGCCAGCAGCTTTGAACAGGGGGTTGGCTACACCTTC.

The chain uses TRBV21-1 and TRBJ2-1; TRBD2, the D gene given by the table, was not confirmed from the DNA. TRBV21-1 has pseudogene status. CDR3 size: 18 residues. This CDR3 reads CASSKVPLACSSYNEQFF. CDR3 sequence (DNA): TGTGCCAGCAGCAAAGTGCCCTTAGCGTGTAGCTCCTACAATGAGCAGTTCTTC.

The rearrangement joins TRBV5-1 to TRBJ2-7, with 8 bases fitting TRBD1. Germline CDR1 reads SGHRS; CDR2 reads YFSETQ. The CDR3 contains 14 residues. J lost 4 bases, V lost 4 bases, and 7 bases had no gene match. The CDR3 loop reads CASSPGQGDYEQYF. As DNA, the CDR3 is TGCGCCAGCAGCCCCGGACAGGGTGATTACGAGCAGTACTTC.

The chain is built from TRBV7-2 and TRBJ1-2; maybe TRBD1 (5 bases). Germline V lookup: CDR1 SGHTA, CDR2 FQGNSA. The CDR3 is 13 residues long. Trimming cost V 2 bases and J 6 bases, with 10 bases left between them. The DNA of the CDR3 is TGTGCCAGCAGCTTATTTCCGGGGGATGGCTACACCTTC. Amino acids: CASSLFPGDGYTF.

This CDR3 reads CSVDLGTKEYGYTF. The CDR3 coding sequence is TGCAGCGTTGATTTGGGGACTAAGGAATATGGCTACACCTTC. The chain carries TRBV29-1 and TRBJ1-2; TRBD1 might be the D (5 bases). V lost 3 bases and J lost 5, with 16 bases in between. Germline V CDR1 and CDR2: SQVTM, ANQGSEA. This CDR3 is 14 amino acids long. Full variable domain (outside the CDR3, taken from reference TRBV29-1 and TRBJ1-2): SAVISQKPSRDICQRGTSLTIQCQVDSQVTMMFWYRQQPGQSLTLIATANQGSEATYESGFVIDKFPISRPNLTFSTLTVSNMSPEDSSIYLCSVDLGTKEYGYTFGSGTRLTVV.